The 25 T cell receptor beta chains below all came from one sample that was sequenced in a study of blood T cell repertoires in COVID-19. Assay used: immunoSEQ multiplex PCR; TCRdb lists only in-frame clones, some missing. The sample has about 96,000 clones; approximately 90% are singletons. Sequenced input: peripheral blood. The origin of the receptors is a human donor with COVID-19, enrolled during active disease. The donor label of this sample is uncertain.

The genes are TRBV6-1 and TRBJ2-2, with TRBD1 as a possible D gene (5 bases). CDR1 MNHNS and CDR2 SASEGT come from the germline V gene. Trimming took 3 bases from V and 2 from J, leaving 10 bases between them. This CDR3 comprises 15 residues. The CDR3 DNA reads TGTGCCAGCAGTGAGCAGGGATCTAACACCGGGGAGCTGTTTTTT. It specifies CASSEQGSNTGELFF.

This rearrangement joins TRBV12-5 to TRBJ1-5; D not resolved. Germline V gives CDR1 LGHNT, CDR2 FRNRAP. The ends were cut back, 0 bases at V and 0 bases at J, with 15 bases in the middle. The CDR3 is 18 amino acids. CDR3 sequence (DNA): TGTGCTAGTGGTTTGGTACGTCAGGAAGTCTATAGCAATCAGCCCCAGCATTTT. It translates to CASGLVRQEVYSNQPQHF.

V gene TRBV6-5 combines with J gene TRBJ2-5; perhaps TRBD1 as D (6 bases). The length of the CDR3 is 13 residues. The germline CDR1 and CDR2 sequences are MNHEY and SVGAGI. The ends were cut back, 6 bases at V and 5 bases at J, with 13 bases in the middle. Here the CDR3 DNA reads TGTGCCAGCAGGGCTACAGGGCGGGAGACCCAGTACTTC. Translation: CASRATGRETQYF.

This clone was observed at least ten times. The chain has TRBV21-1 and TRBJ2-7; the table calls TRBD1, which could not be checked here. TRBV21-1 is an annotated pseudogene. The CDR3 runs to 14 residues. The CDR3 is CASSTWTGFYEQYF. The CDR3 DNA reads TGTGCCAGCAGCACCTGGACAGGGTTCTACGAGCAGTACTTC.

This rearrangement joins TRBV10-3 to TRBJ2-7; 10 nucleotides line up with TRBD1. The germline CDR1 and CDR2 sequences are ENHRY and SYGVKD. This CDR3 comprises 13 residues. With V trimmed by 6 bases and J by 5 bases, 4 bases remained unmatched. CDR3 residues: CAIRGGQGDEQYF. The DNA of the CDR3 is TGTGCCATCAGGGGAGGACAGGGGGACGAGCAGTACTTC.

The chain couples TRBV11-3 to TRBJ2-5, with D perhaps matching TRBD2 (5 bases). Trimming pared 5 bases from V and 2 bases from J, leaving 6 bases between. The germline gives CDR1 SGHNT, CDR2 YENEEA. This CDR3 has 12 amino acids. The CDR3 DNA sequence: TGTGCCAGCAGCGGGGAGCAAGAGACCCAGTACTTC. Residues: CASSGEQETQYF.

This sequence joins TRBV7-3 and TRBJ1-2; no firm D call. V lost 10 bases and J 4 bases, leaving 13 bases between the germline ends. The CDR3 consists of 12 residues. CDR1 SGHTA and CDR2 FQGTGA come from the germline V gene. The CDR3 nucleotides are TGTGCCACCACGGCAGGCTTCTATGGCTACACCTTC. Amino acid sequence: CATTAGFYGYTF.

This sequence joins TRBV12-3 or TRBV12-4 and TRBJ1-2; D is unresolved. V lost 1 base and J 1 base, leaving 4 bases between the germline ends. The CDR3 extends over 13 amino acids. The CDR3: CASSLVNNYGYTF. CDR3 coding DNA: TGTGCCAGCAGTTTAGTAAATAACTATGGCTACACCTTC.

The chain combines TRBV11-2 with TRBJ1-2; 9 bases align to TRBD1. CDR3 length: 15 amino acids. The V gene's germline CDR1 is SGHAT and CDR2 FQNNGV. Germline trimming cut 1 base from V and 6 bases from J; bases unmatched to any gene: 6. Written as DNA, the CDR3 is TGTGCCAGCAGCTTAGGACCGCGGACAGGGGATGGCTACACCTTC. It encodes CASSLGPRTGDGYTF.

The rearrangement joins TRBV7-9 to TRBJ2-2; TRBD2 agrees at 14 bases. Trimming at V came to 1 base and at J to 5 bases, leaving 0 bases not matched to a gene. Germline CDR1 and CDR2: SEHNR and FQNEAQ (reference sequence). The CDR3 totals 16 residues. CDR3 nucleotides: TGTGCCAGCAGCTTAGGGACTAGCGGGAGGACCGGGGAGCTGTTTTTT. It encodes CASSLGTSGRTGELFF.

V is TRBV11-3 and J is TRBJ2-1; 10 bases match TRBD2. The length of the CDR3 is 15 residues. Trimming took 5 bases from V and 2 from J; bases not matched to a gene: 3. Per the germline V gene, CDR1 is SGHNT and CDR2 is YENEEA. DNA for the CDR3: TGTGCCAGCAGCGGGACTAGCGTAGCCTACAATGAGCAGTTCTTC. This sequence encodes CASSGTSVAYNEQFF.

The chain recombines TRBV2 with TRBJ2-1; D is unclear. This CDR3 contains 14 residues. The V end was cut by 8 bases, the J end by 0 bases, with 11 bases between. CDR1 SNHLY and CDR2 FYNNEI come from the germline V gene. Here the CDR3 DNA reads TGTGCCAGCTGCGCGGAGTTCTCCTACAATGAGCAGTTCTTC. Residues: CASCAEFSYNEQFF.

The chain carries TRBV10-2 and TRBJ1-2; TRBD1 matches 11 bases. The CDR3 spans 15 residues. The trim removed 3 bases at V and 6 bases at J, leaving 6 bases unmatched. Germline V gene sequence: CDR1 WSHSY, CDR2 SAAADI. The CDR3 loop is CASSEQGGQGDGYTF. The CDR3 coding sequence is TGCGCCAGCAGTGAACAGGGGGGACAGGGGGATGGCTACACCTTC.

This clone was seen a single time. This chain uses TRBV10-2 with TRBJ2-1; 10 nucleotides align to TRBD1. The CDR3 has 15 amino acids. The V and J ends lost 6 bases and 4 bases, in that order; junction bases with no gene match: 6. Germline-derived CDR1 and CDR2 are WSHSY and SAAADI. The DNA of the CDR3 is TGCGCCAGCAGGGACAGGGGACAGGGGTACAATGAGCAGTTCTTC. This gives the protein CASRDRGQGYNEQFF.

This clone was recorded once. The chain has TRBV4-1 and TRBJ1-1; TRBD1 is a possible D gene (6 bases). This CDR3 has 15 residues. Between the trimmed V and J ends, which lost 0 bases and 6 bases, there was a span of 14 bases. CDR1 is MGHRA and CDR2 is YSYEKL in the germline V gene. The CDR3 coding sequence is TGCGCCAGCAGCCAAGACTCACAGGGTGGGGCTGAAGCTTTCTTT. Its protein product is CASSQDSQGGAEAFF.

The V and J genes are TRBV6-5 and TRBJ2-7; D might be TRBD2 (6 bases). The germline CDR1 and CDR2 sequences are MNHEY and SVGAGI. Trimming left V 10 bases short and J 7 bases short, with 17 bases between. The CDR3 loop spans 12 amino acids. As DNA, the CDR3 is TGTGCCACCGGAGGGCAGTCGGGGGAGCAGTACTTC. It yields the protein CATGGQSGEQYF.

The rearrangement links TRBV29-1 to TRBJ2-7, with TRBD1 identical over 7 bases. Germline loops: CDR1 SQVTM, CDR2 ANQGSEA. The CDR3 sequence is 10 residues long. Trimming removed 5 bases from V and 7 bases from J; junction bases left unmatched: 2. The CDR3 reads CSVTRGEQYF. CDR3 DNA sequence: TGCAGCGTTACCAGGGGGGAGCAGTACTTC.

V usage is TRBV5-1 and J usage is TRBJ2-1; 7 nucleotides match TRBD2. This CDR3 contains 14 residues. The V and J ends lost 10 bases and 6 bases, in that order; junction bases with no gene match: 13. The germline V gene encodes CDR1 SGHRS and CDR2 YFSETQ. The CDR3 loop reads CASRGDGAPNEQFF. For the CDR3, the DNA is TGCGCCTCACGGGGGGACGGGGCGCCCAATGAGCAGTTCTTC.

This CDR3 reads CASSAGNTIYF. CDR3 sequence (DNA): TGTGCCAGCAGTGCGGGAAACACCATATATTTT. This chain joins TRBV12-3 or TRBV12-4 and TRBJ1-3; D remains ambiguous. The CDR3 contains 11 residues. Trimming stripped 5 bases from V and 4 bases from J, with 3 bases between.

This chain uses TRBV11-1 with TRBJ2-5; 8 bases line up with TRBD2. Trimming cost V 4 bases and J 2 bases; bases outside gene matches: 9. CDR1 is SGHAT, CDR2 FQDESV, per germline (reference sequence). This CDR3 is built from 16 residues. The CDR3 sequence is CASSSPGGIPQETQYF. The CDR3 nucleotides read TGTGCCAGCAGCTCCCCGGGAGGGATCCCACAAGAGACCCAGTACTTC. Combining the CDR3 with reference TRBV11-1 and TRBJ2-5 gives the whole variable domain EAEVAQSPRYKITEKSQAVAFWCDPISGHATLYWYRQILGQGPELLVQFQDESVVDDSQLPKDRFSAERLKGVDSTLKIQPAELGDSAMYLCASSSPGGIPQETQYFGPGTRLLVL.

This clone was found once. The chain uses TRBV6-5 and TRBJ1-4; possible D gene TRBD1, 5 bases. Germline CDR1 MNHEY, CDR2 SVGAGI. The CDR3 is made up of 14 amino acids. Trimming removed 6 bases at V and 8 bases at J, with 16 bases between. CDR3: CASRTGREGEKLFF. The CDR3 coding sequence is TGTGCCAGCAGGACCGGAAGGGAGGGGGAAAAACTGTTTTTT.

This clone showed up just once. CDR3 bases: TGTGCCAGCAGCTTAGATAGCGGGGGACACAATGAGCAGTTCTTC. Protein: CASSLDSGGHNEQFF. J is TRBJ2-1 and V is TRBV11-1; 9 bases map to TRBD2. The CDR3 runs 15 residues. CDR1 is SGHAT and CDR2 is FQDESV in the germline V gene (reference sequence). Trimming cost V 1 base and J 5 bases; bases outside gene matches: 3.

CDR3 in amino acids: CASSVEQYNSPLHF. The CDR3 DNA follows: TGTGCCAGCAGCGTAGAACAATATAATTCACCCCTCCACTTT. The J gene is TRBJ1-6, the V gene TRBV9; D gene ambiguous. The CDR3 loop spans 14 amino acids. Deletions cut 0 bases from V and 4 bases from J, with 5 bases between. Germline V gene sequence: CDR1 SGDLS, CDR2 YYNGEE.

The rearrangement uses TRBV5-1 and TRBJ1-2; no reliable D call. Germline V gene lookup returns CDR1 SGHRS and CDR2 YFSETQ. There are 16 residues in the CDR3. Trimming took off 0 bases at V and 4 bases at J, with 16 bases between the two ends. The CDR3 region has the DNA TGCGCCAGCAGCTTGGTAGCTCAACCGAGTGGCTATGGCTACACCTTC. Its protein product is CASSLVAQPSGYGYTF.

In this sample, this clone turned up once. V usage is TRBV19 and J usage is TRBJ1-1, with a weak D call TRBD1 (5 bases). This CDR3 comprises 13 residues. The germline V gene has CDR1 LNHDA and CDR2 SQIVND (reference sequence). The V end lost 3 bases, the J end lost 11 bases, and 16 bases lay between the germline ends. CDR3 loop: CASSMSLRGTAFF. In DNA, the CDR3 is TGTGCCAGTAGTATGTCCCTAAGGGGTACGGCTTTCTTT.